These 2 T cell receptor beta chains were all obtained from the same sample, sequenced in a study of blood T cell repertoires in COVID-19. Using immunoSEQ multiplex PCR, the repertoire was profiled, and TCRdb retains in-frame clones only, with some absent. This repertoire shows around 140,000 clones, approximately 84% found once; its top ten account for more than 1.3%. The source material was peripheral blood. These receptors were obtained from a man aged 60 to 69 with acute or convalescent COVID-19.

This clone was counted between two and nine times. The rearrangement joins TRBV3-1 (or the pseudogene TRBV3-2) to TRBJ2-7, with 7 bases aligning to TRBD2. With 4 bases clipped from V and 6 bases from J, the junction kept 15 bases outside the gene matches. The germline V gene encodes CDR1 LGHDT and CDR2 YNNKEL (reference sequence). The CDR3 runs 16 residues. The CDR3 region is CASSRTGGHREFEQYF. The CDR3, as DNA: TGTGCCAGCAGCCGCACGGGAGGTCATAGGGAGTTCGAGCAGTACTTC.

CDR3 in amino acids: CATSRQGDAEAFF. As DNA, the CDR3 is TGTGCCACCAGCCGACAGGGTGATGCTGAAGCTTTCTTT. The rearrangement joins TRBV24-1 to TRBJ1-1; 7 bases align to TRBD1. Germline loops: CDR1 KGHDR, CDR2 SFDVKD. The ends lost 7 bases at V and 6 bases at J; junction bases unmatched: 7. The CDR3 has 13 residues.